This T cell receptor beta chain was found in a study of shared clonotypes between healthy human individuals. About the research overall: Per donor, CD8 memory used one plate, CD8 naive used two, CD4 memory used three and CD4 naive used three.

The data were produced by immunoSEQ multiplex PCR, yet TCRdb's version contains in-frame clones alone and is incomplete. Here the sample spans over a million clones, more than 75% being singletons. This sequence was found in a man younger than 30 in good health. Some clones in this sample may be carry-over from other donors' samples. Sequenced: memory CD4+ T cells from PBMCs. The sample's subset: CD45RA-negative fraction.

The CDR3 reads CASSSAGTGAYEQYF. The DNA for the CDR3 is TGTGCCAGCAGCTCAGCCGGGACAGGGGCCTACGAGCAGTACTTC. The genes are TRBV28 and TRBJ2-7, with 10 bases that match TRBD1. CDR1 MDHEN and CDR2 SYDVKM come from the germline V gene. Unmatched junction bases numbered 7, after V lost 6 bases and J lost 2 bases. This CDR3 is 15 amino acids long.